There are many counts of the clone carrying this T cell receptor (beta chain). The sample is drawn from a study of neurological immune-mediated disorders. Trimming took 4 bases from V and 3 from J, leaving 14 bases between them. This CDR3 is 14 amino acids long. Germline V gene sequence: CDR1 SGHDT, CDR2 YYEEEE. The making of cDNA relied on 5'RACE with 10-nucleotide random UMIs. TCRdb independently ran MiXCR on the 5' RACE reads; one entry per CDR3 protein. The profile shows about 18,000 distinct CDR3 sequences, approximately 12% of them singletons. Material for sequencing was CD8+ T cells from blood. This chain connects TRBV5-6 to TRBJ2-7; no firm D call. This receptor was obtained from a woman aged 45 to 65 in good health. CDR3 nucleotide sequence: TGTGCCAGCAGCGGCCACCAACCCCTCTACGAGCAGTACTTC. Translation gives CASSGHQPLYEQYF.